These 27 T cell receptor beta chains originate from one sample sequenced in a study of blood T cell repertoires in COVID-19. Assay used: immunoSEQ multiplex PCR; TCRdb lists only in-frame clones, some missing. The sample includes roughly 15,000 clones, around 85% of them seen just once. What was sequenced was peripheral blood. These receptors came from a human donor in a cohort sampled during active COVID-19.

The DNA for the CDR3 is TGCGCCAGCTCCCGATGGACAGGCAGCTCCTACGAGCAGTACTTC. It is translated as CASSRWTGSSYEQYF. V gene TRBV5-1 combines with J gene TRBJ2-7; 7 bases align to TRBD1. Germline V CDR1 and CDR2: SGHRS, YFSETQ. This CDR3 spans 15 amino acids. V lost 7 bases and J lost 0; bases outside the gene matches: 10.

The V gene is TRBV5-1, the J gene TRBJ1-4; 9 nucleotides line up with TRBD1. Germline trimming cut 4 bases from V and 2 bases from J; bases unmatched to any gene: 3. The CDR3 contains 15 residues. The germline gives CDR1 SGHRS, CDR2 YFSETQ. In DNA, the CDR3 is TGCGCCAGCAGCGAAGGACAGGGGACTAATGAAAAACTGTTTTTT. This translates into CASSEGQGTNEKLFF.

This chain uses TRBV29-1 with TRBJ2-3, with 7 bases matching TRBD1. V trimming: 7 bases; J trimming: 1 base; junction bases outside the gene matches: 8. CDR1 is SQVTM and CDR2 is ANQGSEA in the germline V gene. The CDR3 loop spans 14 amino acids. CDR3 coding DNA: TGCAGCGGCGACGGGACAGCGGGCACAGATACGCAGTATTTT. It translates to CSGDGTAGTDTQYF.

This CDR3 reads CASSHSRGRDYGYTF. The CDR3 DNA is TGTGCCAGCAGCCATAGTAGGGGGCGTGATTATGGCTACACCTTC. The rearrangement uses TRBV13 and TRBJ1-2, with TRBD1 identical over 7 bases. With 5 bases clipped from V and 5 bases from J, the junction kept 11 bases outside the gene matches. CDR3 size: 15 residues. CDR1 is PRHDT and CDR2 is FYEKMQ in the germline V gene (reference sequence).

This clone was counted once. This chain links TRBV24-1 with TRBJ2-3, with D perhaps matching TRBD2 (5 bases). The CDR3 runs 17 residues. Trimming cost V 3 bases and J 2 bases, with 17 bases left between them. Germline lookup yields CDR1 KGHDR and CDR2 SFDVKD. CDR3 nucleotide sequence: TGTGCCACCAGTGATCCCCGGGGATTTGGGGACACAGATACGCAGTATTTT. This gives the protein CATSDPRGFGDTDTQYF.

The gene calls are TRBV27 and TRBJ2-5; no reliable D call. The CDR3 spans 12 residues. Germline V gives CDR1 MNHEY, CDR2 SMNVEV (reference sequence). V lost 5 bases, J lost 4 bases, and 8 bases lay in between. The CDR3 spells CASSDRGETQYF. In nucleotides, the CDR3 is TGTGCCAGCAGTGATAGAGGAGAGACCCAGTACTTC.

V is TRBV9 and J is TRBJ2-1, with a weak D call TRBD2 (6 bases). The CDR3 totals 15 residues. Trimming removed 4 bases at V and 7 bases at J, with 18 bases between. The germline gives CDR1 SGDLS, CDR2 YYNGEE. CDR3 in DNA: TGTGCCAGCAGCCCGAGGGACTCCCCCGGGAATGAGCAGTTCTTC. Protein product: CASSPRDSPGNEQFF.

The gene calls are TRBV5-4 and TRBJ2-5; 9 nucleotides line up with TRBD1. CDR3 length: 15 residues. Trimming took 0 bases from V and 4 from J; bases not matched to a gene: 4. The germline V gene encodes CDR1 SGHNT and CDR2 YYREEE (reference sequence). The CDR3 DNA is TGTGCCAGCAGCTTGGCGGGACAGGGAAGAGAGACCCAGTACTTC. Its protein is CASSLAGQGRETQYF. Complete variable domain (other parts from reference TRBV5-4 and TRBJ2-5): ETGVTQSPTHLIKTRGQQVTLRCSSQSGHNTVSWYQQALGQGPQFIFQYYREEENGRGNFPPRFSGLQFPNYSSELNVNALELDDSALYLCASSLAGQGRETQYFGPGTRLLVL.

To note about this clone: Other DNA sequences from this sample encode an identical CDR3 as well. The CDR3 bases are TGTGCCAGCAGCGTAGGGGAGAGAGGGATCACAGATACGCAGTATTTT. Protein product: CASSVGERGITDTQYF. The gene calls are TRBV9 and TRBJ2-3, with D perhaps TRBD2 (5 bases). Germline assignment: CDR1 SGDLS and CDR2 YYNGEE. The CDR3 sequence is 16 residues long. Trimming cost V 0 bases and J 2 bases, with 13 bases left between them.

The V gene is TRBV28, the J gene TRBJ2-2; D possibly corresponds to TRBD2 (5 bases). V lost 3 bases and J 7 bases, leaving 15 bases between the germline ends. CDR3 length: 15 residues. CDR1 is MDHEN, CDR2 SYDVKM, per germline. CDR3 amino acids: CASSFYWESVGELFF. The CDR3 DNA reads TGTGCCAGCAGTTTCTATTGGGAGTCGGTCGGGGAGCTGTTTTTT.

The rearrangement links TRBV11-1 to TRBJ2-7; 9 bases are a match to TRBD2. The CDR3 consists of 16 residues. Trimming removed 2 bases from V and 8 bases from J; junction bases left unmatched: 13. CDR1 and CDR2 (germline): SGHAT, FQDESV (reference sequence). The CDR3 loop reads CASSLPLQAGGQQQYF. CDR3 DNA: TGTGCCAGCAGCTTACCTTTGCAGGCGGGGGGGCAGCAGCAGTACTTC.

The chain couples TRBV6-6 to TRBJ2-3; D is uncertain. Germline V gene lookup returns CDR1 MNHNY and CDR2 SVGAGI (reference sequence). The CDR3 spans 13 residues. Trimming removed 3 bases from V and 6 bases from J, with 10 bases in between. The DNA for the CDR3 is TGTGCCAGCAGTTATGATGAGGTCGATACGCAGTATTTT. Translated: CASSYDEVDTQYF.

The genes are TRBV12-3 or TRBV12-4 and TRBJ1-2; D remains ambiguous. This CDR3 is 13 amino acids long. The V end was cut by 5 bases, the J end by 5 bases, with 12 bases between. The CDR3 coding sequence is TGTGCCAGCAGTCAGAGGGTTGCATATGGCTACACCTTC. This codes for CASSQRVAYGYTF.

The chain uses TRBV20-1 and TRBJ2-1; 9 bases fit TRBD2. Trimming removed 6 bases from V and 9 bases from J; junction bases left unmatched: 18. This CDR3 region has 16 residues. Germline V gene lookup returns CDR1 DFQATT and CDR2 SNEGSKA (reference sequence). The CDR3 nucleotides are TGCAGTGCCAGTAAAGGGGCAGGTAGCGGGAGTCTTGAGCAGTTCTTC. Encoded protein: CSASKGAGSGSLEQFF.

This clone showed up many times. The chain uses TRBV6-5 and TRBJ1-1, with 10 bases matching TRBD1. CDR1 and CDR2 (germline): MNHEY, SVGAGI. V lost 4 bases and J lost 5; bases outside the gene matches: 4. The CDR3 sequence is 14 residues long. The CDR3 protein is CASSSWTGGTEAFF. The CDR3 nucleotides are TGTGCCAGCAGTTCCTGGACAGGGGGTACTGAAGCTTTCTTT.

The rearrangement joins TRBV28 to TRBJ1-2; no definite D call. Germline V lookup: CDR1 MDHEN, CDR2 SYDVKM. The CDR3 contains 12 residues. The germline V and J ends were trimmed by 5 bases and 2 bases, with 6 bases remaining between them. The CDR3 sequence is CASSLRNYGYTF. CDR3 nucleotides: TGTGCCAGCAGTCTCAGGAACTATGGCTACACCTTC.

The chain combines TRBV4-2 with TRBJ2-7; the D is unclear. The ends were cut back, 4 bases at V and 0 bases at J, with 13 bases in the middle. The CDR3 extends over 15 amino acids. Germline CDR1 reads LGHNA; CDR2 reads YNFKEQ. The CDR3: CASSLRSESSYEQYF. CDR3 coding DNA: TGTGCCAGCAGCCTCCGGTCGGAGAGCTCCTACGAGCAGTACTTC.

This sequence joins TRBV15 and TRBJ2-5; 9 bases are shared with TRBD2. The CDR3 runs to 19 residues. V was pared by 0 bases and J by 2 bases, with 13 bases of the junction left unmatched. Germline assignment: CDR1 LNHNV and CDR2 YYDKDF (reference sequence). DNA of the CDR3: TGTGCCACCAGCAGAGAGCGAGCGGGAGGATCAGGGGAACAAGAGACCCAGTACTTC. Its protein product is CATSRERAGGSGEQETQYF. The entire variable domain, with the rest obtained from reference TRBV15 and TRBJ2-5, is as follows: DAMVIQNPRYQVTQFGKPVTLSCSQTLNHNVMYWYQQKSSQAPKLLFHYYDKDFNNEADTPDNFQSRRPNTSFCFLDIRSPGLGDTAMYLCATSRERAGGSGEQETQYFGPGTRLLVL.

The genes are TRBV12-3 or TRBV12-4 and TRBJ1-5; no firm D call. The CDR3 consists of 13 residues. V was trimmed by 6 bases and J by 0 bases, leaving 6 bases between them. CDR3 DNA sequence: TGTGCCAGCAGGGTAGATAGCAATCAGCCCCAGCATTTT. Its protein product is CASRVDSNQPQHF.

The chain uses TRBV19 and TRBJ2-7; 11 bases fit TRBD1. After removal of 5 bases from V and 4 bases from J, the junction contained 4 bases not matched to a gene. The CDR3 runs to 14 residues. Germline CDR1 LNHDA, CDR2 SQIVND (reference sequence). The CDR3, as DNA: TGTGCCAGTAGTCTCCGGGACAGGGGGTACGAGCAGTACTTC. This gives the protein CASSLRDRGYEQYF.

This clone turned up a few times. The chain joins TRBV7-8 to TRBJ2-7, with D perhaps TRBD1 (5 bases). The CDR3 is 14 residues long. The germline CDR1 and CDR2 sequences are SGHVS and FQNEAQ. V was trimmed by 5 bases and J by 3 bases, leaving 14 bases between them. Here the CDR3 DNA reads TGTGCCAGCAGCCCCGAAGGGGCCCTCTACGAGCAGTACTTC. Its protein product is CASSPEGALYEQYF. The variable domain in full, with the rest retrieved from reference TRBV7-8 and TRBJ2-7, is GAGVSQSPRYKVAKRGQDVALRCDPISGHVSLFWYQQALGQGPEFLTYFQNEAQLDKSGLPSDRFFAERPEGSVSTLKIQRTQQEDSAVYLCASSPEGALYEQYFGPGTRLTVT.

The chain links TRBV28 to TRBJ2-4, with unresolved D. This CDR3 has 13 residues. Germline V gene lookup returns CDR1 MDHEN and CDR2 SYDVKM. Trimming removed 10 bases at V and 0 bases at J, with 10 bases between. The CDR3 sequence: CATRTVAKNIQYF. Here the CDR3 DNA reads TGTGCCACGCGAACAGTAGCCAAAAACATTCAGTACTTC.

The chain carries TRBV13 and TRBJ2-1; 8 bases are a match to TRBD2. This CDR3 region has 14 residues. The germline V gene encodes CDR1 PRHDT and CDR2 FYEKMQ (reference sequence). The trim removed 4 bases at V and 2 bases at J, leaving 1 base unmatched. This CDR3 reads CASSSGGAYNEQFF. CDR3 coding DNA: TGTGCCAGCAGCTCGGGAGGGGCCTACAATGAGCAGTTCTTC.

The V call is TRBV7-9, the J call TRBJ2-1; 12 nucleotides line up with TRBD2. Per germline, CDR1 SEHNR and CDR2 FQNEAQ (reference sequence). There are 15 residues in the CDR3. Losses at the gene ends were 6 bases for V and 8 bases for J; bases not matched to a gene: 8. CDR3 bases: TGTGCCAGCAGTCGACCCGGGACTAGCGGGTATGAGCAGTTCTTC. It is translated as CASSRPGTSGYEQFF.

CDR3 in DNA: TGTGCCAGCAGCATACAGGGCTTCGAAGAGACCCAGTACTTC. This codes for CASSIQGFEETQYF. V and J are TRBV27 and TRBJ2-5, with D possibly matching TRBD1 (6 bases). The germline V and J ends were trimmed by 6 bases and 3 bases, with 14 bases remaining between them. The germline gives CDR1 MNHEY, CDR2 SMNVEV (reference sequence). This CDR3 comprises 14 residues.

This clone has only a few counts. This chain links TRBV11-2 with TRBJ2-3; a possible D gene is TRBD1 (6 bases). Trimming cost V 1 base and J 1 base, with 9 bases left between them. The length of the CDR3 is 15 residues. CDR1 is SGHAT, CDR2 FQNNGV, per germline. CDR3 coding DNA: TGTGCCAGCAGCTTAGTTGGGGGCGGCACAGATACGCAGTATTTT. This gives the protein CASSLVGGGTDTQYF.

J is TRBJ2-1 and V is TRBV7-9; 9 bases match TRBD2. The CDR3 extends over 16 amino acids. Trimming took 0 bases from V and 4 from J; bases not matched to a gene: 4. Germline CDR1 is SEHNR and CDR2 is FQNEAQ (reference sequence). CDR3 in amino acids: CASSLAPSGDYNEQFF. The CDR3 nucleotides read TGTGCCAGCAGCTTAGCCCCTAGCGGGGATTACAATGAGCAGTTCTTC.